The rows below give T cell receptor beta chains drawn from one sample of a study of blood T cell repertoires in COVID-19. Measured with immunoSEQ multiplex PCR; TCRdb has only the in-frame clones, and not every one. The table includes 81,000 or so clones, over 80% detected once. Sequencing was carried out using peripheral blood. Every receptor here comes from an older woman with active or convalescent COVID-19. The CDR3 runs from the conserved cysteine through the conserved F or W. The order of the fields is CDR3 length, J gene, D gene, clone size, V gene, CDR3 DNA, CDR3 protein. D genes are given only for firm matches. Clone size is given for some rows only: seen once, a few or many times, or a class if the clone is expanded.

cdr3_length: 14; j_call: TRBJ2-7; d_call: NA; clone_size: NA; v_call: TRBV28; cdr3_nt: TGTGCCAGCAGTTTATGGGGCGATCCCTACGAGCAGTACTTC; cdr3_aa: CASSLWGDPYEQYF
cdr3_length: 15; j_call: TRBJ2-3; d_call: TRBD2; clone_size: NA; v_call: TRBV13; cdr3_nt: TGTGCCAGCAGCTTAATAAGCGGGGGAGGAGATACGCAGTATTTT; cdr3_aa: CASSLISGGGDTQYF
cdr3_length: 14; j_call: TRBJ1-4; d_call: NA; clone_size: NA; v_call: TRBV7-2; cdr3_nt: TGTGCCAGCAGCTTACAGTCCCATAATGAAAAACTGTTTTTT; cdr3_aa: CASSLQSHNEKLFF
cdr3_length: 16; j_call: TRBJ2-3; d_call: TRBD2; clone_size: NA; v_call: TRBV5-8; cdr3_nt: TGTGCCAGCAGCTTGGGGGTAGCGGGGGGTCAAGATACGCAGTATTTT; cdr3_aa: CASSLGVAGGQDTQYF
cdr3_length: 15; j_call: TRBJ2-3; d_call: NA; clone_size: once; v_call: TRBV7-7; cdr3_nt: TGTGCCAGCAGCGAAGGGGGGGGCAGCACAGATACGCAGTATTTT; cdr3_aa: CASSEGGGSTDTQYF
cdr3_length: 15; j_call: TRBJ1-3; d_call: NA; clone_size: few; v_call: TRBV18; cdr3_nt: TGTGCCAGCTCACCGGGGTCTCGGGGTGGAAACACCATATATTTT; cdr3_aa: CASSPGSRGGNTIYF
cdr3_length: 15; j_call: TRBJ1-6; d_call: NA; clone_size: NA; v_call: TRBV7-2; cdr3_nt: TGTGCCAGCAGCTGGACAGTCCTAGGGGATTCACCCCTCCACTTT; cdr3_aa: CASSWTVLGDSPLHF
cdr3_length: 19; j_call: TRBJ2-2; d_call: NA; clone_size: NA; v_call: TRBV11-3; cdr3_nt: TGTGCCAGCAGCTTAGAGGGATGGGGCCGGATTCCGAACACCGGGGAGCTGTTTTTT; cdr3_aa: CASSLEGWGRIPNTGELFF
cdr3_length: 20; j_call: TRBJ2-5; d_call: NA; clone_size: NA; v_call: TRBV21-1; cdr3_nt: TGTGCCAGCAGCAAGTTCACAGTCATAGGCCCGTCGATGTTGGTAGAGACCCAGTACTTC; cdr3_aa: CASSKFTVIGPSMLVETQYF
cdr3_length: 15; j_call: TRBJ1-2; d_call: TRBD1; clone_size: NA; v_call: TRBV11-1; cdr3_nt: TGTGCCAGCAGCTCCCGGGACAGGGGTAACTATGGCTACACCTTC; cdr3_aa: CASSSRDRGNYGYTF
cdr3_length: 16; j_call: TRBJ2-1; d_call: NA; clone_size: NA; v_call: TRBV2; cdr3_nt: TGTGCCAGCAGCCCACGGGCGGGGCGCTCCTACAATGAGCAGTTCTTC; cdr3_aa: CASSPRAGRSYNEQFF
cdr3_length: 13; j_call: TRBJ1-1; d_call: NA; clone_size: few; v_call: TRBV2; cdr3_nt: TGTGCCAGCAGACGCGAGCAGAACACTGAAGCTTTCTTT; cdr3_aa: CASRREQNTEAFF
cdr3_length: 16; j_call: TRBJ2-4; d_call: NA; clone_size: once; v_call: TRBV7-9; cdr3_nt: TGTGCCAGCAGCTTAGTGATAGGGGCAGCCAAAAACATTCAGTACTTC; cdr3_aa: CASSLVIGAAKNIQYF
cdr3_length: 16; j_call: TRBJ2-1; d_call: NA; clone_size: once; v_call: TRBV4-2; cdr3_nt: TGTGCCAGCAAAAGGGGGAGCGAGAGCTCCTACAATGAGCAGTTCTTC; cdr3_aa: CASKRGSESSYNEQFF
cdr3_length: 15; j_call: TRBJ2-1; d_call: TRBD1; clone_size: NA; v_call: TRBV18; cdr3_nt: TGTGCCAGCTCACCAGGTCAGGGGGCGAACAATGAGCAGTTCTTC; cdr3_aa: CASSPGQGANNEQFF
cdr3_length: 16; j_call: TRBJ1-1; d_call: TRBD1; clone_size: NA; v_call: TRBV18; cdr3_nt: TGTGCCAGCTCACCAAAAAGACAGGGGGTTGGGACTGAAGCTTTCTTT; cdr3_aa: CASSPKRQGVGTEAFF
cdr3_length: 15; j_call: TRBJ1-1; d_call: NA; clone_size: NA; v_call: TRBV28; cdr3_nt: TGTGCCAGCAGTGGGGGAGGAGGGGTCAACACTGAAGCTTTCTTT; cdr3_aa: CASSGGGGVNTEAFF
cdr3_length: 13; j_call: TRBJ2-7; d_call: NA; clone_size: NA; v_call: TRBV28; cdr3_nt: TGTGCCAGCAGTTCCGGGACACCCTACGAGCAGTACTTC; cdr3_aa: CASSSGTPYEQYF
cdr3_length: 17; j_call: TRBJ2-7; d_call: TRBD2; clone_size: NA; v_call: TRBV28; cdr3_nt: TGTGCCAGCAGTCTTTCAACGACTAGCGGGGCCTCCTACGAGCAGTACTTC; cdr3_aa: CASSLSTTSGASYEQYF
cdr3_length: 12; j_call: TRBJ2-5; d_call: TRBD2; clone_size: few; v_call: TRBV5-8; cdr3_nt: TGTGCCAGCAGCTTTCGGGGGGGCAGGCAGTACTTC; cdr3_aa: CASSFRGGRQYF
cdr3_length: 15; j_call: TRBJ2-2; d_call: NA; clone_size: NA; v_call: TRBV5-1; cdr3_nt: TGCGCCAGCAGCTTGGAGGGGGTTAACACCGGGGAGCTGTTTTTT; cdr3_aa: CASSLEGVNTGELFF
cdr3_length: 11; j_call: TRBJ2-7; d_call: NA; clone_size: once; v_call: TRBV5-1; cdr3_nt: TGCGCCAGCAGCGACACCTACGAGCAGTACTTC; cdr3_aa: CASSDTYEQYF
cdr3_length: 15; j_call: TRBJ1-5; d_call: TRBD1; clone_size: NA; v_call: TRBV6-5; cdr3_nt: TGTGCCAGCAGCCTCGGGACAGGGGGCAATCAGCCCCAGCATTTT; cdr3_aa: CASSLGTGGNQPQHF
cdr3_length: 13; j_call: TRBJ1-1; d_call: NA; clone_size: NA; v_call: TRBV19; cdr3_nt: TGTGCCGTAAAGTCCACAGGGAACACTGAAGCTTTCTTT; cdr3_aa: CAVKSTGNTEAFF
cdr3_length: 13; j_call: TRBJ1-1; d_call: NA; clone_size: NA; v_call: TRBV7-2; cdr3_nt: TGTGCCAGCAGCTTAATAGCAGGGCCTGAAGCTTTCTTT; cdr3_aa: CASSLIAGPEAFF